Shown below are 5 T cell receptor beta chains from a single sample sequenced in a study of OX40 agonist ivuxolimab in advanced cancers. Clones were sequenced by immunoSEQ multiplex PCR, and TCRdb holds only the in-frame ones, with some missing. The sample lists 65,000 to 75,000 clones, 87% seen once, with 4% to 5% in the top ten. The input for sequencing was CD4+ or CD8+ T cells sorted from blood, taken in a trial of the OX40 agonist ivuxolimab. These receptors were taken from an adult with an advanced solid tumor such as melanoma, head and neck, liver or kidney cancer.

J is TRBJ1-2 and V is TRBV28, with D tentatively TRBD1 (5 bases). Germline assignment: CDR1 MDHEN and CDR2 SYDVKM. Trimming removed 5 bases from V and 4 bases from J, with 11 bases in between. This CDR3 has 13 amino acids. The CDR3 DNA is TGTGCCAGCAGTCCCAGGGTGACCTATGGCTACACCTTC. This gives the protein CASSPRVTYGYTF.

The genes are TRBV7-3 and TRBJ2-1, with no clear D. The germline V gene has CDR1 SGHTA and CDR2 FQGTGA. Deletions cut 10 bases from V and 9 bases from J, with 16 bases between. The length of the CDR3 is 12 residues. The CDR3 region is CATSDGVGEQFF. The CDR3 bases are TGTGCCACGTCTGATGGGGTCGGTGAGCAGTTCTTC.

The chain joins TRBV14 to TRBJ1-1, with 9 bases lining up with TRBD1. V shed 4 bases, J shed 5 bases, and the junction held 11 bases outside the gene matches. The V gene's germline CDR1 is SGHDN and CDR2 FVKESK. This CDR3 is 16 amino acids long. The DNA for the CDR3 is TGTGCCAGCAGCCGCAGGGACAGGGAAGGGGATACTGAAGCTTTCTTT. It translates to CASSRRDREGDTEAFF.

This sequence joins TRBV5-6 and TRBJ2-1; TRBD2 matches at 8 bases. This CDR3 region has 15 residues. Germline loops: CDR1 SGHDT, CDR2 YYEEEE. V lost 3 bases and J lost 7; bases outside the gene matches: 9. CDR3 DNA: TGTGCCAGCAGCTCCACGGGGGGGCCTCTGAATGAGCAGTTCTTC. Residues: CASSSTGGPLNEQFF.

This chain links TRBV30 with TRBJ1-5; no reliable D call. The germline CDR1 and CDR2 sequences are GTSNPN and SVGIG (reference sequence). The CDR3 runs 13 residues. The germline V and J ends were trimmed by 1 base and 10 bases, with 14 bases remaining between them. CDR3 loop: CAWSALREGPQHF. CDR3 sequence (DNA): TGTGCCTGGAGTGCCCTTCGCGAAGGTCCCCAGCATTTT. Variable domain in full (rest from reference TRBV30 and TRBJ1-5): SQTIHQWPATLVQPVGSPLSLECTVEGTSNPNLYWYRQAAGRGLQLLFYSVGIGQISSEVPQNLSASRPQDRQFILSSKKLLLSDSGFYLCAWSALREGPQHFGDGTRLSIL.